The source of this T cell receptor (beta chain) is a study of cytomegalovirus exposure and HLA in healthy donors. Data came from immunoSEQ multiplex PCR; TCRdb stores just in-frame clones and leaves some out. Of 140,000 or so clones in the sample, approximately 86% were seen once. Donors were drawn from the roughly 120-subject validation cohort, separate from the roughly 670-subject first cohort. The germline V gene has CDR1 SGDLS and CDR2 YYNGEE. V was pared by 0 bases and J by 8 bases, with 7 bases of the junction left unmatched. The CDR3 has 15 residues. This clone appeared once. Its antigen is not identified. Study-level results: A few chains linked to CMV were shown in vitro to be specific for CMV antigens.

The sequence was obtained from a man between 18 and 35 years old in good health and CMV-seropositive. The specimen sequenced was PBMCs. The chain couples TRBV9 to TRBJ1-1, with 10 bases lining up with TRBD1. CDR3 coding DNA: TGTGCCAGCAGCGTAGTAGCCCAGACAGGGGGCGAAGCTTTCTTT. The encoded protein is CASSVVAQTGGEAFF. Supplemented by reference TRBV9 and TRBJ1-1, the full variable domain reads DSGVTQTPKHLITATGQRVTLRCSPRSGDLSVYWYQQSLDQGLQFLIQYYNGEERAKGNILERFSAQQFPDLHSELNLSSLELGDSALYFCASSVVAQTGGEAFFGQGTRLTVV.